The next 10 T cell receptor beta chains were all read from a single sample in a study of human T cells and chemical hapten exposure (dated by TCRdb to the early 2020s). The library relied on RACE. Sequencing instrument: NextSeq 500. The public reads were run again by TCRdb, first through fastp at Q25 and then through MiXCR, and only productive beta chains were kept. Each CDR3 protein appears once, grouped with its most common genes and DNA. This sample lists roughly 380,000 distinct CDR3 sequences; 6% to 7% were detected once. The ten biggest clones cover approximately 5.4% of the sample. Reading the label with the study, this specimen's time point is: patch test 2, 6 weeks after DPC sensitization. Read against the paper, the sample's treatment or condition label means: therapeutic diphenylcyclopropenone sensitization with weekly scalp DPC. Material: whole blood, obtained in connection with sensitization to the hapten diphenylcyclopropenone (DPC). These receptors all come from a woman under 30 with alopecia areata. Some clones in this sample may be carry-over from other donors' samples.

The CDR3 spells CASSLGDAYNSPLHF. The CDR3 bases are TGTGCCAGCAGCTTAGGGGACGCCTATAATTCACCCCTCCACTTT. The chain combines TRBV7-9 with TRBJ1-6, with D perhaps matching TRBD1 (5 bases). Trimming stripped 1 base from V and 2 bases from J, with 6 bases between. CDR3 size: 15 residues. Germline V gene data show CDR1 as SEHNR and CDR2 as FQNEAQ (reference sequence).

This chain uses TRBV5-1 with TRBJ1-4; 8 positions agree with TRBD1. The V gene end was trimmed by 5 bases and the J gene end by 8 bases; junction bases not matched to a gene: 8. Germline V gene lookup returns CDR1 SGHRS and CDR2 YFSETQ. This CDR3 comprises 14 residues. CDR3 in amino acids: CASSIGTGKEKLFF. The CDR3 DNA sequence: TGCGCCAGCAGTATCGGGACAGGAAAGGAAAAACTGTTTTTT.

The chain employs TRBV9 and TRBJ2-3; perhaps TRBD2 as D (5 bases). V was trimmed by 0 bases and J by 5 bases, leaving 10 bases between them. The CDR3 is 14 residues long. Germline-derived CDR1 and CDR2 are SGDLS and YYNGEE. The CDR3 sequence is CASSVGAAEDTQYF. CDR3 coding DNA: TGTGCCAGCAGCGTAGGGGCAGCGGAAGATACGCAGTATTTT.

This clonotype has a handful of counts. The chain links TRBV5-1 to TRBJ1-1, with 9 nucleotides matching TRBD1. The CDR3 totals 15 residues. Germline values: CDR1 SGHRS, CDR2 YFSETQ. The V and J ends lost 1 base and 4 bases, in that order; junction bases with no gene match: 5. CDR3: CASSLKQGALTEAFF. The DNA of the CDR3 is TGCGCCAGCAGCTTGAAACAGGGGGCGCTCACTGAAGCTTTCTTT.

In its sample, this clonotype was seen many times. The chain uses TRBV6-5 and TRBJ1-4; a possible D gene is TRBD1 (6 bases). The V end was cut by 6 bases, the J end by 6 bases, with 17 bases between. This CDR3 is 15 amino acids long. CDR1 and CDR2 from the germline V gene are MNHEY and SVGAGI. The CDR3 spells CASSPAGQGYEKLFF. CDR3 bases: TGTGCCAGCAGCCCCGCCGGGCAGGGGTATGAAAAACTGTTTTTT.

This chain links TRBV7-9 with TRBJ2-3, with unresolved D. Per germline, CDR1 SEHNR and CDR2 FQNEAQ (reference sequence). CDR3 length equals 13 residues. V was pared by 9 bases and J by 6 bases, with 16 bases between. The DNA for the CDR3 is TGTGCCAGGAGAAAACTCCCCACCGATACGCAGTATTTT. Amino acid sequence: CARRKLPTDTQYF.

This clonotype was seen repeatedly, ten times or more. V is TRBV20-1 and J is TRBJ2-2; D is possibly TRBD1 (6 bases). V was cut by 2 bases and J by 4 bases, with 14 bases left in between. Germline CDR1 is DFQATT and CDR2 is SNEGSKA (reference sequence). This CDR3 is 15 amino acids long. The CDR3 spells CSARNNRDPTGELFF. In DNA form, the CDR3 reads TGCAGTGCTAGAAATAACAGGGACCCCACCGGGGAGCTGTTTTTT.

This clonotype has just a few counts. V gene TRBV3-1 combines with J gene TRBJ2-3; 13 bases fit TRBD2. CDR1 is LGHDT, CDR2 YNNKEL, per germline (reference sequence). There are 17 residues in the CDR3. V was pared by 2 bases and J by 1 base, with 3 bases of the junction left unmatched. The CDR3 DNA reads TGTGCCAGCAGCCAACGGACTAGCGGGAGAGGCACAGATACGCAGTATTTT. Translation gives CASSQRTSGRGTDTQYF.

J is TRBJ2-7 and V is TRBV28; no reliable D call. V was shortened by 4 bases and J by 3 bases, with 7 bases between the two germline ends. Per germline, CDR1 MDHEN and CDR2 SYDVKM. The CDR3 is 12 residues long. The CDR3 here is CASSSIYYEQYF. CDR3 in DNA: TGTGCCAGCAGTTCCATCTACTACGAGCAGTACTTC.

In regard to this clonotype: Sequence at one end of the junction differs from germline and may be a read error. The J gene is TRBJ2-6, the V gene TRBV18; the match to TRBD2 covers 10 bases. CDR1 is KGHSH and CDR2 is LQKENI in the germline V gene. The CDR3 has 15 residues. Here the CDR3 reads CASSPFSGGDNVLTF. In DNA form, the CDR3 reads TGTGCCAGCTCACCCTTCAGCGGGGGGGACAACGTCCTGACTTTC.